The 28 T cell receptor beta chains listed next were all sequenced from one sample in a study of T cells in Graves' hyperthyroidism and ophthalmopathy. TCR beta CDR3 region amplification was performed from RNA transcripts. A set of HTBI primers served as the primers for a first-round RT-PCR of the TCR CDR3. MiXCR, applied by TCRdb to the multiplex PCR reads, yields one record per CDR3 protein. The sample contains about 600,000 distinct CDR3 sequences, 15% to 20% of which appear only once. Sequenced sample: blood. These receptors came from a woman aged 40-49 years with Graves' ophthalmopathy.

This clonotype has ten or more counts. The chain uses TRBV7-2 and TRBJ1-1, with D hard to call. Germline V lookup: CDR1 SGHTA, CDR2 FQGNSA. The V gene lost 5 bases and the J gene lost 10 bases, with 17 bases spanning the gap. This CDR3 region has 13 residues. The CDR3 DNA is TGTGCCAGCAGCACGGTGGGCGTATCGAGAGCTTTCTTT. Its translation: CASSTVGVSRAFF. Variable domain in full (rest from reference TRBV7-2 and TRBJ1-1): GAGVSQSPSNKVTEKGKDVELRCDPISGHTALYWYRQSLGQGLEFLIYFQGNSAPDKSGLPSDRFSAERTGGSVSTLTIQRTQQEDSAVYLCASSTVGVSRAFFGQGTRLTVV.

This clonotype was seen many times. The chain combines TRBV13 with TRBJ1-1, with D perhaps TRBD1 (6 bases). Looked up from germline, CDR1 is PRHDT and CDR2 is FYEKMQ (reference sequence). Trimming shortened V by 5 bases and J by 0 bases, and 13 bases separated the two germline ends. The CDR3 loop spans 15 amino acids. CDR3 amino acids: CASSVRQAMNTEAFF. CDR3 nucleotides: TGTGCCAGCAGCGTACGACAGGCCATGAACACTGAAGCTTTCTTT.

This clonotype was found many times. The chain combines TRBV2 with TRBJ2-5; the match to TRBD2 covers 9 bases. The length of the CDR3 is 11 residues. CDR1 SNHLY and CDR2 FYNNEI come from the germline V gene. Trimming at V came to 6 bases and at J to 13 bases, leaving 6 bases not matched to a gene. CDR3 sequence reads: CASSLGTSSYF. For the CDR3, the DNA is TGTGCCAGCAGCTTGGGGACTAGCTCGTACTTC.

The CDR3 nucleotides read TGTGCCAGCAAGAATACCCTCGGCACAGATACGCAGTATTTT. Translation gives CASKNTLGTDTQYF. The chain is built from TRBV6-1 and TRBJ2-3; D is ambiguous. This CDR3 spans 14 amino acids. V was pared by 7 bases and J by 1 base, with 12 bases between. CDR1 and CDR2 (germline): MNHNS, SASEGT.

This clonotype was seen repeatedly, ten times or more. This chain links TRBV5-1 with TRBJ2-7; tentative D call: TRBD2 (6 bases). V shed 0 bases and J shed 3 bases, with 10 bases lying between them. Germline V gene data show CDR1 as SGHRS and CDR2 as YFSETQ. The CDR3 runs to 14 residues. This CDR3 reads CASSLVVTSYEQYF. The CDR3 nucleotides read TGCGCCAGCAGCTTGGTAGTGACTAGCTACGAGCAGTACTTC.

This clonotype was detected many times. The V and J genes are TRBV7-9 and TRBJ2-5; D is ambiguous. Germline CDR1 and CDR2: SEHNR and FQNEAQ (reference sequence). Deletions cut 5 bases from V and 2 bases from J, with 9 bases between. This CDR3 spans 13 amino acids. In nucleotides, the CDR3 is TGTGCCAGCAGCCGGTTCAGACAAGAGACCCAGTACTTC. Protein sequence: CASSRFRQETQYF.

The sample holds many counts of this clonotype. The chain combines TRBV12-3 or TRBV12-4 with TRBJ1-5; D unclear. The CDR3 is 14 amino acids. Trimming left V 3 bases short and J 4 bases short, with 10 bases between. In nucleotides, the CDR3 is TGTGCCAGCAGTTTGAATTGGGTAAATCAGCCCCAGCATTTT. It yields the protein CASSLNWVNQPQHF.

This clonotype was seen ten or more times. The chain is built from TRBV11-2 and TRBJ2-7; D tentatively fits TRBD1 or TRBD2 (5 bases each). The V and J ends lost 2 bases and 5 bases respectively, with 13 bases between them. CDR1 is SGHAT, CDR2 FQNNGV, per germline. There are 14 residues in the CDR3. The CDR3 protein is CASSLTDGTHEQYF. In nucleotides, the CDR3 is TGTGCCAGCAGCTTAACGGACGGGACCCACGAGCAGTACTTC.

This clonotype has a count of ten or more. The chain links TRBV3-1 to TRBJ2-1; D may be TRBD1 (8 bases). V was clipped by 4 bases and J by 1 base, with 14 bases between them. In germline, CDR1 is LGHDT, CDR2 YNNKEL (reference sequence). This CDR3 has 16 residues. The CDR3 sequence is CASSRDRGGSYNEQFF. CDR3 nucleotide sequence: TGTGCCAGCAGCCGAGACAGGGGAGGGTCCTACAATGAGCAGTTCTTC.

This clonotype occurred many times. This chain connects TRBV5-1 to TRBJ2-2; 9 bases are shared with TRBD1. The CDR3 length is 14 residues. Trimming cost V 2 bases and J 5 bases; bases outside gene matches: 1. Per the germline V gene, CDR1 is SGHRS and CDR2 is YFSETQ. In nucleotides, the CDR3 is TGCGCCAGCAGCTTCGGGACAGGGACCGGGGAGCTGTTTTTT. Protein product: CASSFGTGTGELFF.

The sample holds many counts of this clonotype. This chain links TRBV7-2 with TRBJ2-7; D gene ambiguous. This CDR3 spans 16 amino acids. V dropped 4 bases and J dropped 4 bases, with 20 bases sitting between them. Per germline, CDR1 SGHTA and CDR2 FQGNSA. CDR3 sequence: CASSSSGRYDFYEQYF. The CDR3 bases are TGTGCCAGCAGCTCGTCCGGACGGTATGATTTTTACGAGCAGTACTTC.

This clonotype was observed many times. The CDR3 sequence is CASSLSLVAGKEQFF. CDR3 DNA: TGTGCCAGCAGCTTATCGCTCGTCGCGGGGAAGGAGCAGTTCTTC. V usage is TRBV7-8 and J usage is TRBJ2-1, with D perhaps matching TRBD2 (6 bases). The CDR3 is made up of 15 amino acids. CDR1 is SGHVS and CDR2 is FQNEAQ in the germline V gene. The V and J ends lost 2 bases and 10 bases respectively, with 18 bases between them.

The chain has TRBV6-1 and TRBJ1-1; D is undetermined. Germline V gene sequence: CDR1 MNHNS, CDR2 SASEGT. The V end lost 9 bases, the J end lost 0 bases, and 14 bases lay between the germline ends. The CDR3 runs 14 residues. As DNA, the CDR3 is TGTGCCAGTCGAATCAGCCCGGTGAACACTGAAGCTTTCTTT. This encodes CASRISPVNTEAFF.

This clonotype appeared many times. V is TRBV5-1 and J is TRBJ2-7; D ambiguous. The germline gives CDR1 SGHRS, CDR2 YFSETQ. V was pared by 5 bases and J by 3 bases, with 6 bases between. The CDR3 consists of 11 residues. The CDR3 DNA reads TGCGCCAGCAGAACCGGCTACGAGCAGTACTTC. It specifies CASRTGYEQYF. The full variable domain, with the rest looked up from reference TRBV5-1 and TRBJ2-7, is KAGVTQTPRYLIKTRGQQVTLSCSPISGHRSVSWYQQTPGQGLQFLFEYFSETQRNKGNFPGRFSGRQFSNSRSEMNVSTLELGDSALYLCASRTGYEQYFGPGTRLTVT.

This clonotype was counted at least ten times. V gene TRBV3-1 combines with J gene TRBJ2-1; D might be TRBD2 (6 bases). CDR1 and CDR2 from the germline V gene are LGHDT and YNNKEL (reference sequence). V gave up 4 bases and J gave up 10 bases, with 11 bases separating them. There are 12 residues in the CDR3. CDR3 sequence (DNA): TGTGCCAGCAGCCTCAGCGGGCTCGAGCAGTTCTTC. Protein product: CASSLSGLEQFF.

V and J are TRBV27 and TRBJ2-7, with 9 positions matching TRBD1. Germline-derived CDR1 and CDR2 are MNHEY and SMNVEV (reference sequence). Unmatched junction bases numbered 8, after V lost 5 bases and J lost 0 bases. The CDR3 is 16 residues long. The chain's CDR3 is CASSPGTGRSSYEQYF. CDR3 sequence (DNA): TGTGCCAGCAGTCCCGGGACAGGGAGGAGCTCCTACGAGCAGTACTTC.

The table lists this clonotype with many counts. The chain joins TRBV20-1 to TRBJ2-3; the match to TRBD2 covers 11 bases. CDR3 length equals 16 residues. Per the germline V gene, CDR1 is DFQATT and CDR2 is SNEGSKA (reference sequence). Trimming took 6 bases from V and 0 from J; bases not matched to a gene: 8. The CDR3 nucleotides read TGCAGTGCCAGCGGGACTAGCGGAGAAAGCACAGATACGCAGTATTTT. The encoded protein is CSASGTSGESTDTQYF.

In this sample, this clonotype turned up many times. V and J are TRBV3-1 and TRBJ1-2; possibly TRBD1 for D (5 bases). This CDR3 contains 14 residues. Germline V gives CDR1 LGHDT, CDR2 YNNKEL (reference sequence). V lost 0 bases and J 5 bases, leaving 10 bases between the germline ends. CDR3 bases: TGTGCCAGCAGCCAAGATACAGGTGGATATGGCTACACCTTC. Encoded protein: CASSQDTGGYGYTF.

This clonotype has more than one count but fewer than ten. The V and J genes are TRBV6-2 or TRBV6-3 and TRBJ1-4, with a possible D match to TRBD1 (5 bases). Germline V gives CDR1 MNHEY, CDR2 SVGEGT. The CDR3 consists of 16 residues. V was pared by 6 bases and J by 3 bases, with 17 bases between. The CDR3 protein is CASRRTRGGSNEKLFF. The CDR3 nucleotides read TGTGCCAGCAGGCGCACCCGGGGGGGTTCTAATGAAAAACTGTTTTTT.

This clonotype came up a few times. The chain links TRBV28 to TRBJ2-7, with TRBD2 matching 16 bases. Germline assignment: CDR1 MDHEN and CDR2 SYDVKM. V shed 8 bases, J shed 6 bases, and the junction held 16 bases outside the gene matches. CDR3 length equals 18 residues. The CDR3 here is CASARTGLAGGPSSEQYF. In DNA, the CDR3 is TGTGCCAGCGCCCGTACGGGACTAGCGGGAGGGCCGTCTAGCGAGCAGTACTTC.

The chain combines TRBV27 with TRBJ2-1; 8 bases align to TRBD1. The CDR3 has 15 residues. Unmatched junction bases numbered 7, after V lost 4 bases and J lost 5 bases. Germline CDR1 MNHEY, CDR2 SMNVEV (reference sequence). The CDR3 coding sequence is TGTGCCAGCAGTTCAAGGACAGGGTTCGACAATGAGCAGTTCTTC. It codes for CASSSRTGFDNEQFF.

Only a few counts were recorded for this clonotype. The gene calls are TRBV5-1 and TRBJ1-1; no reliable D call. The germline V gene has CDR1 SGHRS and CDR2 YFSETQ. The V gene lost 4 bases and the J gene lost 1 base, with 11 bases spanning the gap. The CDR3 length is 14 residues. The CDR3 is CASSISSPNTEAFF. Here the CDR3 DNA reads TGCGCCAGCAGCATCTCTAGTCCGAACACTGAAGCTTTCTTT.

V gene TRBV5-8 combines with J gene TRBJ1-1, with 7 bases that match TRBD1. Germline V CDR1 and CDR2: SGHTS, YDEGEE. V dropped 5 bases and J dropped 1; count of bases not matched to a gene: 5. The CDR3 has 14 amino acids. The chain's CDR3 is CASRADRENTEAFF. The CDR3 nucleotides read TGTGCCAGCAGGGCCGACAGGGAGAACACTGAAGCTTTCTTT.

Note on this clonotype: A much larger clone differs by one base, so this may be a read error. This chain links TRBV27 with TRBJ1-6; D possibly corresponds to TRBD1 (5 bases). CDR3 length equals 16 residues. Trimming cost V 1 base and J 10 bases, with 17 bases left between them. Germline V CDR1 and CDR2: MNHEY, SMNVEV (reference sequence). CDR3 nucleotide sequence: TGTGCCAGCAGTTTATATGGGGGAGGGAGGTACTCACCCCTCCACTTT. Residues: CASSLYGGGRYSPLHF.

The chain carries TRBV20-1 and TRBJ2-5, with D possibly matching TRBD2 (6 bases). Germline loops: CDR1 DFQATT, CDR2 SNEGSKA (reference sequence). CDR3 length equals 13 residues. V lost 5 bases and J lost 7, with 17 bases in between. CDR3 bases: TGCAGTGCTCTAAGGAGGGAGCAGGGGACCCAGTACTTC. Translated: CSALRREQGTQYF.

This clonotype was recorded at least ten times. This sequence joins TRBV20-1 and TRBJ1-1; no clear D. The CDR3 covers 15 residues. V lost 0 bases, J lost 1 base, and 12 bases lay in between. The germline gives CDR1 DFQATT, CDR2 SNEGSKA (reference sequence). CDR3 bases: TGCAGTGCTAGAGATAGACCGGCAGAGAACACTGAAGCTTTCTTT. Its protein product is CSARDRPAENTEAFF.

This clonotype was counted ten times or more. The chain combines TRBV28 with TRBJ2-7; D is perhaps TRBD1 (5 bases). CDR1 and CDR2 (germline): MDHEN, SYDVKM. The CDR3 extends over 14 amino acids. Trimming left V 1 base short and J 4 bases short, with 11 bases between. CDR3 region: CASSLYQGRYEQYF. DNA of the CDR3: TGTGCCAGCAGTTTATACCAGGGCAGGTACGAGCAGTACTTC.

At least ten counts were recorded for this clonotype. This chain joins TRBV3-1 and TRBJ2-7; no clear D gene. This CDR3 comprises 12 residues. The germline V and J ends were trimmed by 2 bases and 7 bases, with 9 bases remaining between them. The V gene's germline CDR1 is LGHDT and CDR2 YNNKEL (reference sequence). CDR3 DNA sequence: TGTGCCAGCAGCCAATCTTCGCGTGAGCAGTACTTC. Translating it yields CASSQSSREQYF.